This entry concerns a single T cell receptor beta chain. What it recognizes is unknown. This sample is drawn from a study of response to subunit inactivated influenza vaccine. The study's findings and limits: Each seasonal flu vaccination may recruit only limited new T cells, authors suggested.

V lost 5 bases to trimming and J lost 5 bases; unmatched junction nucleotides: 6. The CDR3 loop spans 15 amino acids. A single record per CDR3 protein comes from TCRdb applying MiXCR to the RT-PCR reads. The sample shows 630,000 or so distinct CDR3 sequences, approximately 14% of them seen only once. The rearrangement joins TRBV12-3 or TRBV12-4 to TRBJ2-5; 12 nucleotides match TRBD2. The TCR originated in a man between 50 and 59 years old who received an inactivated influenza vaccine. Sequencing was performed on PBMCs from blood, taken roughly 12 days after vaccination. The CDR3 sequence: CASSETSGGGETQYF. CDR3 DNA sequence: TGTGCCAGCAGTGAGACTAGCGGGGGCGGGGAGACCCAGTACTTC.